Shown below are 12 T cell receptor beta chains from a single sample sequenced in a study of T cells after yellow fever vaccination. Each CDR3 protein is one row after TCRdb ran MiXCR on the 5' RACE reads. This sample has 600,000 to 750,000 distinct CDR3 sequences; 9% to 15% occur once, and the top ten carry 15%. This specimen was PBMCs, taken on the day of the yellow fever booster vaccination. The receptor source for this set is a man aged 25-45 years who received the YFV17D yellow fever vaccine.

This clonotype was detected only a few times. The V gene is TRBV20-1, the J gene TRBJ2-7; D remains ambiguous. Trimming removed 6 bases at V and 6 bases at J, with 12 bases between. This CDR3 contains 11 residues. CDR1 is DFQATT and CDR2 is SNEGSKA in the germline V gene (reference sequence). CDR3 region: CSAQTTLEQYF. CDR3 bases: TGCAGTGCCCAAACAACTCTCGAGCAGTACTTC.

This clonotype showed up just a few times. The chain recombines TRBV24-1 with TRBJ2-2; a weak D match, TRBD2 (5 bases). CDR3 length: 14 amino acids. The V gene's germline CDR1 is KGHDR and CDR2 SFDVKD. Deletions cut 6 bases from V and 4 bases from J, with 11 bases between. The CDR3 nucleotides read TGTGCCACCAGTCCCGGGAAAGCCACCGGGGAGCTGTTTTTT. Amino acid sequence: CATSPGKATGELFF.

The CDR3 sequence: CASSQPGTYEQYF. CDR3 in DNA: TGTGCCAGCAGCCAACCAGGGACCTACGAGCAGTACTTC. J is TRBJ2-7 and V is TRBV7-2, with a tentative D call TRBD1 (5 bases). CDR3 length: 13 amino acids. V lost 5 bases and J lost 2, with 10 bases in between. Germline V gene sequence: CDR1 SGHTA, CDR2 FQGNSA. Drawing the rest from reference TRBV7-2 and TRBJ2-7, the complete variable domain is GAGVSQSPSNKVTEKGKDVELRCDPISGHTALYWYRQSLGQGLEFLIYFQGNSAPDKSGLPSDRFSAERTGGSVSTLTIQRTQQEDSAVYLCASSQPGTYEQYFGPGTRLTVT.

This clonotype showed up just a few times. The chain joins TRBV12-3 or TRBV12-4 to TRBJ2-2; D unresolved. The CDR3 length is 13 residues. Deletions cut 7 bases from V and 6 bases from J, with 12 bases between. The CDR3 is CASNPGIPGELFF. DNA for the CDR3: TGTGCCAGCAATCCCGGAATCCCCGGGGAGCTGTTTTTT.

The rearrangement uses TRBV3-1 and TRBJ2-7, with 8 bases that match TRBD2. V shed 2 bases and J 3 bases; nucleotides not matched to a gene: 12. Germline V gene sequence: CDR1 LGHDT, CDR2 YNNKEL (reference sequence). The CDR3 contains 17 residues. The CDR3 sequence: CASSQLRTSQGGYEQYF. In DNA form, the CDR3 reads TGTGCCAGCAGCCAACTTAGGACTAGCCAGGGAGGCTACGAGCAGTACTTC.

The CDR3 DNA follows: TGTGCCAGCAGATTAACCGGGAGTGGGGCAGATACGCAGTATTTT. The encoded protein is CASRLTGSGADTQYF. The gene calls are TRBV12-3 or TRBV12-4 and TRBJ2-3; weak D call: TRBD2 (6 bases). Trimming left V 6 bases short and J 4 bases short, with 17 bases between. The CDR3 sequence is 15 residues long.

This chain connects TRBV7-2 to TRBJ2-5; tentative D call: TRBD2 (5 bases). The germline V gene encodes CDR1 SGHTA and CDR2 FQGNSA. The CDR3 totals 15 residues. V lost 4 bases, J lost 0 bases, and 12 bases lay in between. Written as DNA, the CDR3 is TGTGCCAGCAGCTCGTCGGGAACAGACCAAGAGACCCAGTACTTC. This gives the protein CASSSSGTDQETQYF.

The chain links TRBV7-2 to TRBJ2-7; 8 positions agree with TRBD1. The CDR3 loop spans 14 amino acids. The V and J ends lost 5 bases and 4 bases, in that order; junction bases with no gene match: 7. Per germline, CDR1 SGHTA and CDR2 FQGNSA. The CDR3 DNA follows: TGTGCCAGCAGCATTTCAGGGGGCAGGTACGAGCAGTACTTC. Translated, it gives CASSISGGRYEQYF.

This clonotype occurred a few times. The rearrangement joins TRBV15 to TRBJ1-6; no definite D call. This CDR3 region has 12 residues. Trimming stripped 2 bases from V and 7 bases from J, with 3 bases between. Germline V gene lookup returns CDR1 LNHNV and CDR2 YYDKDF (reference sequence). CDR3 sequence reads: CATSRLNSPLHF. In DNA form, the CDR3 reads TGTGCCACCAGCAGATTAAATTCACCCCTCCACTTT.

V usage is TRBV5-6 and J usage is TRBJ2-3, with 8 bases identical to TRBD1. Looked up from germline, CDR1 is SGHDT and CDR2 is YYEEEE. Losses at the gene ends were 3 bases for V and 2 bases for J; bases not matched to a gene: 8. CDR3 size: 16 residues. For the CDR3, the DNA is TGTGCCAGCAGCTCAACGTGGACAGGGCCCACAGATACGCAGTATTTT. Translating gives CASSSTWTGPTDTQYF.

This clonotype was observed a handful of times. The chain recombines TRBV10-3 with TRBJ2-7; TRBD1 agrees at 9 bases. V dropped 7 bases and J dropped 2; count of bases not matched to a gene: 6. Per the germline V gene, CDR1 is ENHRY and CDR2 is SYGVKD. The CDR3 is 14 amino acids. CDR3 residues: CAIKETGGPYEQYF. As DNA, the CDR3 is TGTGCCATCAAAGAGACAGGGGGTCCCTACGAGCAGTACTTC.

This clonotype was detected only a few times. The V call is TRBV7-2, the J call TRBJ1-5, with a possible D match to TRBD1 (5 bases). Germline CDR1 is SGHTA and CDR2 is FQGNSA. This CDR3 is 14 amino acids long. Trimming removed 6 bases from V and 4 bases from J, with 13 bases in between. CDR3 coding DNA: TGTGCCAGCAGGGCCGCCGGGGGGAATCAGCCCCAGCATTTT. Encoded protein: CASRAAGGNQPQHF.